These T cell receptor beta chains were read from a single sample in a study of T-cell memory formation after mild COVID-19. TCRdb ran MiXCR on the 5' RACE reads and lists one entry per CDR3 protein. The top ten clones hold roughly 22% of a sample with approximately 300,000 distinct CDR3 sequences, approximately 16% of them seen once. The sample was PBMCs or a T cell subset sorted from them (not recorded which). The receptor set was obtained from a man younger than 35 who had mild COVID-19 (a few samples of this study predate the infection). Cell type and time point are not known. CDR3s include the opening cysteine and the closing phenylalanine or tryptophan. A D gene is named only where the DNA matches it firmly. Where a row states a size, it is once, few, many or the class of an expanded clone; other rows omit it.

clone size: .; D gene: .; V gene: TRBV5-1; CDR3 length: 13; J gene: TRBJ2-7; CDR3 protein: CASSRVGAGEQYF; CDR3 DNA: TGCGCCAGCAGCAGGGTCGGGGCAGGAGAGCAGTACTTC
clone size: .; D gene: TRBD1; V gene: TRBV3-1; CDR3 length: 14; J gene: TRBJ1-6; CDR3 protein: CASSPWTGDSPLHF; CDR3 DNA: TGTGCCAGCAGCCCGTGGACAGGGGATTCACCCCTCCACTTT
clone size: .; D gene: .; V gene: TRBV10-3; CDR3 length: 14; J gene: TRBJ2-2; CDR3 protein: CATRVLENTGELFF; CDR3 DNA: TGTGCCACCAGGGTTTTAGAGAACACCGGGGAGCTGTTTTTT
clone size: .; D gene: TRBD2; V gene: TRBV10-2; CDR3 length: 14; J gene: TRBJ2-1; CDR3 protein: CASILAGGPLEQFF; CDR3 DNA: TGCGCCAGCATCCTAGCGGGGGGTCCACTTGAGCAGTTCTTC
clone size: few; D gene: TRBD1; V gene: TRBV5-1; CDR3 length: 15; J gene: TRBJ2-1; CDR3 protein: CASSAWTGSGNEQFF; CDR3 DNA: TGCGCCAGCAGCGCCTGGACAGGGTCCGGCAATGAGCAGTTCTTC
clone size: few; D gene: .; V gene: TRBV21-1; CDR3 length: 18; J gene: TRBJ1-4; CDR3 protein: CASSKAPDLGQYNEKLFF; CDR3 DNA: TGTGCCAGCAGCAAAGCGCCGGATTTGGGACAGTATAATGAAAAACTGTTTTTT
clone size: few; D gene: .; V gene: TRBV6-5; CDR3 length: 16; J gene: TRBJ2-1; CDR3 protein: CASSSLGAGRDNEQFF; CDR3 DNA: TGTGCCAGCAGTAGCCTGGGGGCGGGGAGAGACAATGAGCAGTTCTTC
clone size: .; D gene: TRBD1; V gene: TRBV20-1; CDR3 length: 15; J gene: TRBJ1-6; CDR3 protein: CSATVPGQGYSPLHF; CDR3 DNA: TGCAGTGCTACGGTTCCGGGACAGGGGTATTCACCCCTCCACTTT
clone size: .; D gene: .; V gene: TRBV18; CDR3 length: 14; J gene: TRBJ1-2; CDR3 protein: CASSLDATSYGYTF; CDR3 DNA: TGTGCCAGCTCCCTGGACGCGACGAGCTATGGCTACACCTTC
clone size: .; D gene: TRBD1; V gene: TRBV20-1; CDR3 length: 14; J gene: TRBJ1-6; CDR3 protein: CSAPDRELDSPLHF; CDR3 DNA: TGCAGTGCTCCGGACAGGGAGTTGGATTCACCCCTCCACTTT
clone size: many; D gene: TRBD1; V gene: TRBV6-5; CDR3 length: 16; J gene: TRBJ1-1; CDR3 protein: CASSYRVSGGTSEAFF; CDR3 DNA: TGTGCCAGCAGTTACCGGGTATCAGGGGGCACTTCTGAAGCTTTCTTT
clone size: .; D gene: TRBD1; V gene: TRBV2; CDR3 length: 14; J gene: TRBJ1-5; CDR3 protein: CASSADRGGQPQHF; CDR3 DNA: TGTGCCAGCAGCGCGGACAGGGGAGGGCAGCCCCAGCATTTT
clone size: .; D gene: TRBD2; V gene: TRBV5-1; CDR3 length: 16; J gene: TRBJ2-3; CDR3 protein: CASSSSGAFETDTQYF; CDR3 DNA: TGCGCCAGCTCGTCTAGCGGGGCGTTCGAAACAGATACGCAGTATTTT
clone size: .; D gene: .; V gene: TRBV6-2/TRBV6-3; CDR3 length: 14; J gene: TRBJ1-5; CDR3 protein: CASSSTGNEEPQHF; CDR3 DNA: TGTGCCAGCAGCTCAACAGGGAATGAGGAGCCCCAGCATTTT
clone size: few; D gene: TRBD1; V gene: TRBV7-2; CDR3 length: 17; J gene: TRBJ2-1; CDR3 protein: CASSLGAGGSSYNEQFF; CDR3 DNA: TGTGCCAGCAGCTTAGGTGCAGGGGGAAGCTCCTACAATGAGCAGTTCTTC
clone size: .; D gene: .; V gene: TRBV7-9; CDR3 length: 16; J gene: TRBJ2-3; CDR3 protein: CASSSSPGTLPDTQYF; CDR3 DNA: TGTGCCAGCAGCTCCAGCCCAGGGACTTTACCAGATACGCAGTATTTT
clone size: .; D gene: .; V gene: TRBV5-1; CDR3 length: 15; J gene: TRBJ2-3; CDR3 protein: CASSLRDPRTDTQYF; CDR3 DNA: TGCGCCAGCAGCCTCCGGGACCCCCGCACAGATACGCAGTATTTT
clone size: .; D gene: .; V gene: TRBV7-2; CDR3 length: 16; J gene: TRBJ2-2; CDR3 protein: CASSSNQGSISGELFF; CDR3 DNA: TGTGCCAGCAGCTCGAACCAGGGATCAATTTCCGGGGAGCTGTTTTTT
clone size: .; D gene: .; V gene: TRBV24-1; CDR3 length: 12; J gene: TRBJ1-1; CDR3 protein: CATCDGNTEAFF; CDR3 DNA: TGTGCCACCTGCGACGGAAACACTGAAGCTTTCTTT
clone size: .; D gene: .; V gene: TRBV25-1; CDR3 length: 16; J gene: TRBJ2-2; CDR3 protein: CASTSPLGSGTGELFF; CDR3 DNA: TGTGCCAGCACCTCCCCCTTAGGATCGGGCACCGGGGAGCTGTTTTTT
clone size: .; D gene: TRBD2; V gene: TRBV11-2; CDR3 length: 15; J gene: TRBJ2-5; CDR3 protein: CASSLWRGASETQYF; CDR3 DNA: TGTGCCAGCAGCTTATGGCGGGGGGCGAGTGAGACCCAGTACTTC
clone size: few; D gene: .; V gene: TRBV6-6; CDR3 length: 14; J gene: TRBJ2-3; CDR3 protein: CASSYPLYSVAQYF; CDR3 DNA: TGTGCCAGCAGTTACCCTTTGTATAGCGTTGCGCAGTATTTT
clone size: few; D gene: TRBD2; V gene: TRBV9; CDR3 length: 15; J gene: TRBJ2-1; CDR3 protein: CASSVGSGVNNEQFF; CDR3 DNA: TGTGCCAGCAGCGTAGGGAGCGGGGTGAACAATGAGCAGTTCTTC